A selection of T cell receptor beta chains follows, all from one sample in a study of T cell responses to AZD1222 COVID-19 vaccine. Data came from immunoSEQ multiplex PCR; TCRdb stores just in-frame clones and leaves some out. This table has approximately 210,000 clones, about nine tenths appearing once. Sequencing was performed on peripheral blood, taken 28 days after the second AZD1222 dose. Receptors were obtained from an adult who received the AZD1222 COVID-19 vaccine. Both conserved end residues are part of each CDR3. D genes are given only for firm matches. Expanded clones get a size class; other rows say once, few or many, or leave the size out.

size,D,V,J,CDR3,DNA
.,TRBD1,TRBV6-5,TRBJ1-2,CASSRQGAGYTF,TGTGCCAGCAGTCGACAGGGGGCTGGCTACACCTTC
.,TRBD1,TRBV29-1,TRBJ1-2,CSVAEQGAGGYTF,TGCAGCGTCGCAGAGCAGGGGGCCGGGGGCTACACCTTC
.,.,TRBV28,TRBJ1-5,CASSLKLPGQPQHF,TGTGCCAGCAGTTTGAAACTCCCAGGGCAGCCCCAGCATTTT
once,.,TRBV6-5,TRBJ1-2,CASRGQLYGYTF,TGTGCCAGCAGGGGTCAGCTCTATGGCTACACCTTC
once,TRBD1,TRBV5-1,TRBJ2-1,CASSKDRPTYNEQFF,TGCGCCAGCAGCAAGGACAGGCCTACCTACAATGAGCAGTTCTTC
few,.,TRBV7-2,TRBJ1-3,CASSLYGAGRRSGNTIYF,TGTGCCAGCAGCTTATACGGGGCCGGAAGGCGCTCTGGAAACACCATATATTTT
.,.,TRBV14,TRBJ2-7,CASSQAAYEQYF,TGTGCCAGCAGCCAAGCGGCCTACGAGCAGTACTTC
.,TRBD2,TRBV27,TRBJ2-7,CASSNIVGLADLGPYEQYF,TGTGCCAGCAGTAATATTGTGGGACTAGCGGACTTGGGGCCCTACGAGCAGTACTTC
.,.,TRBV28,TRBJ2-7,CASSVQRYEQYF,TGTGCCAGCAGCGTCCAGCGTTACGAGCAGTACTTC
.,.,TRBV28,TRBJ2-7,CASSFLSGSSYEQYF,TGTGCCAGCAGTTTCCTTAGCGGATCCTCCTACGAGCAGTACTTC
.,.,TRBV14,TRBJ2-7,CASSQGPIQSYEQYF,TGTGCCAGCAGCCAAGGCCCCATACAATCCTACGAGCAGTACTTC
.,.,TRBV12-3/TRBV12-4,TRBJ1-2,CASCRVNYGYTF,TGTGCCAGCTGTCGGGTTAACTATGGCTACACCTTC
.,.,TRBV28,TRBJ1-2,CASRDDPLGYTF,TGTGCCAGCAGGGACGACCCTTTAGGCTACACCTTC
.,TRBD2,TRBV24-1,TRBJ2-5,CATSSGAGGETQYF,TGTGCCACCTCTTCGGGAGCGGGAGGAGAGACCCAGTACTTC
.,.,TRBV6-2/TRBV6-3,TRBJ2-7,CASSAGIRYEQYF,TGTGCCAGCAGCGCCGGGATACGTTACGAGCAGTACTTC
.,TRBD1,TRBV7-9,TRBJ1-4,CASSLVDRGASNEKLFF,TGTGCCAGCAGCTTAGTCGACAGGGGAGCCTCGAATGAAAAACTGTTTTTT
.,.,TRBV28,TRBJ2-7,CASRSQAPTYEQYF,TGTGCCAGCAGGTCCCAGGCCCCCACCTACGAGCAGTACTTC
.,.,TRBV18,TRBJ1-1,CASSPKRNTEAFF,TGTGCCAGCTCACCAAAAAGGAACACTGAAGCTTTCTTT
.,TRBD1,TRBV11-3,TRBJ1-1,CASSPKTGGKAFF,TGTGCCAGCAGCCCTAAGACAGGGGGCAAGGCTTTCTTT
.,TRBD1,TRBV10-2,TRBJ1-6,CASSEPGQASYNSPLHF,TGCGCCAGCAGTGAGCCGGGACAGGCCTCCTATAATTCACCCCTCCACTTT
once,TRBD1,TRBV6-6,TRBJ1-1,CASRRDSPRAFF,TGTGCCAGCAGAAGGGACAGCCCCAGGGCTTTCTTT
.,TRBD1,TRBV6-5,TRBJ1-3,CASRRGQGKNTIYF,TGTGCCAGCAGACGAGGACAGGGGAAGAACACCATATATTTT
.,.,TRBV7-3,TRBJ2-3,CASSPFGGGLTDTQYF,TGTGCCAGCAGCCCCTTTGGGGGAGGACTCACAGATACGCAGTATTTT
.,.,TRBV28,TRBJ2-2,CASSPPWANTGELFF,TGTGCCAGCAGTCCACCCTGGGCGAACACCGGGGAGCTGTTTTTT
once,.,TRBV27,TRBJ1-5,CASSLWGGKPQHF,TGTGCCAGCAGTTTATGGGGTGGGAAGCCCCAGCATTTT
.,TRBD2,TRBV28,TRBJ2-7,CASSYLLGTSEDYEQYF,TGTGCCAGCAGTTATCTGCTCGGGACTAGCGAAGACTACGAGCAGTACTTC
.,.,TRBV4-3,TRBJ1-5,CASSQAIGIASQPQHF,TGCGCCAGCAGCCAAGCAATAGGGATCGCCAGTCAGCCCCAGCATTTT
.,.,TRBV4-1,TRBJ2-7,CASSQGQRWEQYF,TGCGCCAGCAGCCAAGGTCAGCGCTGGGAGCAGTACTTC
.,.,TRBV5-1,TRBJ1-4,CASSSSRPGEKLFF,TGCGCCAGCAGCTCATCGAGGCCTGGGGAAAAACTGTTTTTT
.,.,TRBV19,TRBJ1-2,CASSRGNYGYTF,TGTGCCAGTAGCAGGGGCAACTATGGCTACACCTTC
.,.,TRBV11-3,TRBJ1-4,CASSSRGGRNEKLFF,TGTGCCAGCAGCTCCCGAGGGGGGAGGAATGAAAAACTGTTTTTT
.,.,TRBV4-2,TRBJ2-6,CASSQVVRGAGSGANVLTF,TGTGCCAGCAGCCAAGTGGTTCGGGGGGCGGGTTCTGGGGCCAACGTCCTGACTTTC
.,.,TRBV28,TRBJ2-2,CASSPYRGSSGELFF,TGTGCCAGCAGTCCTTACCGGGGGTCGTCCGGGGAGCTGTTTTTT
.,.,TRBV10-3,TRBJ2-3,CAISEEPGRTDTQYF,TGTGCCATCAGTGAGGAGCCAGGGCGCACAGATACGCAGTATTTT
.,TRBD1,TRBV5-6,TRBJ1-1,CASSPFRDRVSAFF,TGTGCCAGCAGCCCCTTCAGGGACAGGGTGTCAGCTTTCTTT
few,.,TRBV2,TRBJ1-2,CASSERANYGYTF,TGTGCCAGCAGTGAACGGGCAAACTATGGCTACACCTTC
.,.,TRBV5-1,TRBJ2-5,CASSFFSIQETQYF,TGCGCCAGCAGCTTCTTCAGTATCCAAGAGACCCAGTACTTC
.,.,TRBV27,TRBJ1-6,CASSPRTDSNSPLHF,TGTGCCAGCAGTCCGCGGACGGACTCTAATTCACCCCTCCACTTT
once,.,TRBV19,TRBJ1-1,CASSTAARFNWVFF,TGTGCCAGTAGTACGGCGGCCCGATTTAATTGGGTTTTCTTT
.,TRBD2,TRBV5-4,TRBJ2-2,CASSFASGTPGELFF,TGTGCCAGCAGCTTCGCCAGCGGGACTCCCGGGGAGCTGTTTTTT
few,.,TRBV7-3,TRBJ1-1,CASSLLRRAEAFF,TGTGCCAGCAGCTTGTTAAGGCGCGCTGAAGCTTTCTTT
few,.,TRBV5-5,TRBJ1-5,CASSLWTQGPQHF,TGTGCCAGCAGCTTATGGACCCAGGGGCCCCAGCATTTT
.,.,TRBV7-4,TRBJ2-3,CASSFGPGARISTDTQYF,TGTGCCAGCAGCTTCGGCCCAGGCGCCAGGATAAGCACAGATACGCAGTATTTT
few,.,TRBV5-1,TRBJ2-2,CASREGTGELFF,TGCGCCAGCCGCGAGGGCACCGGGGAGCTGTTTTTT
once,.,TRBV18,TRBJ2-1,CASSKASGANEQFF,TGTGCCAGCTCAAAGGCATCAGGGGCCAATGAGCAGTTCTTC
.,TRBD2,TRBV11-3,TRBJ2-7,CASSLGGLAGGGSYEQYF,TGTGCCAGCAGCTTAGGCGGACTAGCGGGAGGTGGCTCCTACGAGCAGTACTTC
.,.,TRBV5-1,TRBJ2-7,CASSLSHGAREQYF,TGCGCCAGCAGCTTATCTCATGGGGCTCGGGAGCAGTACTTC
.,.,TRBV21-1,TRBJ2-3,CASMSGQKLPDTQYF,TGTGCCAGTATGTCCGGGCAAAAACTCCCAGATACGCAGTATTTT
once,.,TRBV6-4,TRBJ1-5,CASSAEPGHRQPQHF,TGTGCCAGCAGTGCCGAACCGGGCCACAGGCAGCCCCAGCATTTT
.,.,TRBV5-4,TRBJ2-7,CASSLAGGSSYEQYF,TGTGCCAGCAGCTTGGCCGGGGGAAGCTCCTACGAGCAGTACTTC
few,.,TRBV5-6,TRBJ1-2,CASSEWYGREYGYTF,TGTGCCAGCAGCGAGTGGTACGGCAGGGAATATGGCTACACCTTC
once,.,TRBV27,TRBJ2-7,CASTLTGRGYHEQYF,TGTGCCAGCACCCTCACGGGAAGGGGGTACCACGAGCAGTACTTC
.,TRBD1,TRBV7-9,TRBJ2-7,CASSFKGTGGPEQYF,TGTGCCAGCAGCTTTAAGGGGACAGGGGGCCCCGAGCAGTACTTC
.,.,TRBV7-3,TRBJ2-6,CASSLNRAGANVLTF,TGTGCCAGCAGCTTAAACAGGGCTGGGGCCAACGTCCTGACTTTC
.,.,TRBV12-3/TRBV12-4,TRBJ1-2,CASSLGPYGYTF,TGTGCCAGCAGTTTGGGGCCGTATGGCTACACCTTC
large,TRBD2,TRBV5-1,TRBJ2-5,CASSPWDSGKETQYF,TGCGCCAGCAGCCCTTGGGATAGCGGGAAAGAGACCCAGTACTTC
.,.,TRBV29-1,TRBJ1-2,CSVHPGTGYGYTF,TGCAGCGTTCACCCCGGGACGGGGTATGGCTACACCTTC
.,.,TRBV2,TRBJ1-4,CASGPFLDPRVATNEKLFF,TGTGCCAGCGGGCCCTTTCTTGATCCTCGCGTTGCAACTAATGAAAAACTGTTTTTT
.,TRBD1,TRBV5-1,TRBJ1-2,CASSLNRGRDGYTF,TGCGCCAGCAGCTTGAACAGGGGCCGGGATGGCTACACCTTC